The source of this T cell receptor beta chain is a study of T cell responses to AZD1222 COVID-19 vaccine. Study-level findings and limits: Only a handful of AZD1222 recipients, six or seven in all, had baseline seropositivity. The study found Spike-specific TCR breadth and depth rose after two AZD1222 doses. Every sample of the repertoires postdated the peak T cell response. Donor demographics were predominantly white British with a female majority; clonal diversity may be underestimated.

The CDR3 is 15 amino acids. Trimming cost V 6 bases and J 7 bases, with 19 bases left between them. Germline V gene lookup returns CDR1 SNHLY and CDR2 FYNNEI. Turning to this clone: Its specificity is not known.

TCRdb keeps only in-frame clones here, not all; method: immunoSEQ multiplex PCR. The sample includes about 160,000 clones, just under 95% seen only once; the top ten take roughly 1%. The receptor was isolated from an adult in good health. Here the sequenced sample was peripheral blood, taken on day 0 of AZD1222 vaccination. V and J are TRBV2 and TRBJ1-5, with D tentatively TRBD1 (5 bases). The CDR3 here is CASRFDRAGGQPQHF. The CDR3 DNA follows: TGTGCCAGCAGATTTGACCGGGCGGGGGGGCAGCCCCAGCATTTT.